This T cell receptor (beta chain) was sequenced during a study of identical twins. cDNA carried unique molecular identifiers, and a universal primer site was added by template switching. One entry per CDR3 protein, called by TCRdb with MiXCR from the 5' RACE reads. Of 250,000 to 350,000 distinct CDR3 sequences in the sample, more than 6.5% are singletons; the top ten hold about 2.1%. This sample was shared with a second study, whose subject was yellow fever vaccine responses in identical twins.

The receptor comes from a woman between 18 and 30 years old in good health. Sequenced sample: memory (CD45RO+) T cells sorted from blood.

The CDR3 protein is CSAQQGQYTEAFF. DNA for the CDR3: TGCAGTGCCCAACAGGGTCAATACACTGAAGCTTTCTTT. The chain recombines TRBV20-1 with TRBJ1-1; a possible D gene is TRBD1 (6 bases). Trimming took off 6 bases at V and 3 bases at J, with 14 bases between the two ends. This CDR3 is 13 amino acids long. Germline CDR1 is DFQATT and CDR2 is SNEGSKA (reference sequence).